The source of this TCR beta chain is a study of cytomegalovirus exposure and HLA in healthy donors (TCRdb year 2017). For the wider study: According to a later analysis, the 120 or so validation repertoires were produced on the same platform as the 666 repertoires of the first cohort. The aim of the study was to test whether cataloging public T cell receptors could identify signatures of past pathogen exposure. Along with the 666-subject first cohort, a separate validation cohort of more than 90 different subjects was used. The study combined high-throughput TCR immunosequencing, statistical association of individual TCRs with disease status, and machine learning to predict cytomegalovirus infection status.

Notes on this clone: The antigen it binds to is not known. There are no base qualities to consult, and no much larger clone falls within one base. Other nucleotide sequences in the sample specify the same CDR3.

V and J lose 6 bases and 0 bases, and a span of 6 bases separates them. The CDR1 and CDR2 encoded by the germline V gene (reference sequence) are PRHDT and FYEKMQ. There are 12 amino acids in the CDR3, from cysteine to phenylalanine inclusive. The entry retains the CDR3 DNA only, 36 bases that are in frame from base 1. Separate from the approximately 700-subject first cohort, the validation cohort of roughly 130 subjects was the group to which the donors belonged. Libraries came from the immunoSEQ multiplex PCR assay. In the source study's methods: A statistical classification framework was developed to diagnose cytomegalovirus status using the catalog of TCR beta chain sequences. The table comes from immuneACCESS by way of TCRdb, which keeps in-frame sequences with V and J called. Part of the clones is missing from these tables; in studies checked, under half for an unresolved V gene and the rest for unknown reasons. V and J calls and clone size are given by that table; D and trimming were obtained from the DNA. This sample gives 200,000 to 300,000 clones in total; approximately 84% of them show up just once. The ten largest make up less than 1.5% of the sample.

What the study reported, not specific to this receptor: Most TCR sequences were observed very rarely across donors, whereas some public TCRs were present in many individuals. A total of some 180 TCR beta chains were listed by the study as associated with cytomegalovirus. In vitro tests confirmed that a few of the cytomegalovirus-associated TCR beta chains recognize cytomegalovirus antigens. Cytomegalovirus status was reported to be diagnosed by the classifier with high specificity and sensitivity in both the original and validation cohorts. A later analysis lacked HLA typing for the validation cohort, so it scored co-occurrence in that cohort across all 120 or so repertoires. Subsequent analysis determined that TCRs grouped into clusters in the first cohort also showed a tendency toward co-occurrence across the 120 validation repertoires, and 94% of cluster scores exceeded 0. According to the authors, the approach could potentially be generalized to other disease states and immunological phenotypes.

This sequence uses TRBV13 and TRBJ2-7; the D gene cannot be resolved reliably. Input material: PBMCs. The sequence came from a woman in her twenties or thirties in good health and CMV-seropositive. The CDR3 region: CASSSSSYEQYF. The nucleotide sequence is TGTGCCAGCAGTTCGAGCTCCTACGAGCAGTACTTC.